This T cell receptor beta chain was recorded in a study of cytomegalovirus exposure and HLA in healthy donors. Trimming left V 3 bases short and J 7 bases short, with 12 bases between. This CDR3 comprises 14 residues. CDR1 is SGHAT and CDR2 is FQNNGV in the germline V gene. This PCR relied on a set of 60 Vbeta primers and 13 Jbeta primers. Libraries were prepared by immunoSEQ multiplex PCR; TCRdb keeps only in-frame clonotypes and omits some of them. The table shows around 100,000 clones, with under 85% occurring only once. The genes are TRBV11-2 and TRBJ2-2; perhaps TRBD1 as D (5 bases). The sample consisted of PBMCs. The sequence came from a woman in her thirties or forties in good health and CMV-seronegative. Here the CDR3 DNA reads TGTGCCAGCAGCTTTTCCCCAGGGAACGGGGAGCTGTTTTTT. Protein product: CASSFSPGNGELFF.